These 14 T cell receptor beta chains originate from one sample sequenced in a study of blood T cell repertoires in COVID-19 (dated by TCRdb to between 2020 and 2021). Libraries were built with the immunoSEQ multiplex PCR assay. The table comes from immuneACCESS by way of TCRdb, which keeps in-frame sequences with V and J called. Part of the clones is missing from these tables; in studies checked, under half for an unresolved V gene and the rest for unknown reasons. This sample gives 160,000 or so clones in total; around 83% of them show up just once. Roughly 8.9% of the sample is in the top ten clones. Sequences were obtained from peripheral blood. These receptors were collected from a woman aged 45-65 years with acute or convalescent COVID-19.

The chain has TRBV6-4 and TRBJ2-3, with a weak D call TRBD2 (6 bases). From germline, CDR1 is MRHNA and CDR2 SNTAGT. V lost 8 bases, J lost 5 bases, and 8 bases lay in between. CDR3 length: 11 residues. For the CDR3, the DNA is TGTGCCAGCGGAGCGGGAGATACGCAGTATTTT. As protein: CASGAGDTQYF.

This clone occurred a few times. V and J are TRBV18 and TRBJ1-3; no reliable D call. The V end was cut by 6 bases, the J end by 0 bases, with 6 bases between. Germline values: CDR1 KGHSH, CDR2 LQKENI. This CDR3 comprises 13 residues. The CDR3, as DNA: TGTGCCAGCTCTGAGATCTCTGGAAACACCATATATTTT. Protein: CASSEISGNTIYF.

This chain links TRBV28 with TRBJ2-7; D is unclear. CDR3 length equals 14 residues. V lost 7 bases and J 7 bases, leaving 20 bases between the germline ends. The germline V gene encodes CDR1 MDHEN and CDR2 SYDVKM. The DNA of the CDR3 is TGTGCCAGCACCCGATGGCTAGGCTCCGGGGAGCAGTACTTC. Residues: CASTRWLGSGEQYF.

The sample holds a few counts of this clone. The rearrangement uses TRBV7-9 and TRBJ2-7; D is uncertain. Deletions cut 3 bases from V and 4 bases from J, with 10 bases between. This CDR3 has 13 amino acids. Germline V CDR1 and CDR2: SEHNR, FQNEAQ (reference sequence). The CDR3, as DNA: TGTGCCAGCAGCTTCCGCGGTGTGTACGAGCAGTACTTC. Its protein is CASSFRGVYEQYF.

The chain employs TRBV5-1 and TRBJ1-6; TRBD1 is a possible D gene (6 bases). This CDR3 has 13 residues. Germline CDR1 SGHRS, CDR2 YFSETQ. V was pared by 6 bases and J by 7 bases, with 11 bases between. CDR3 nucleotides: TGCGCCAGCAAAGACAGGATCAATTCACCCCTCCACTTT. Translation gives CASKDRINSPLHF.

The rearrangement joins TRBV5-8 to TRBJ1-4; TRBD1 is a possible D gene (5 bases). The CDR3 covers 15 residues. V lost 4 bases to trimming and J lost 7 bases, with 17 bases between them. Germline V gene data show CDR1 as SGHTS and CDR2 as YDEGEE. The CDR3 bases are TGTGCCAGCAGCAAAAACGCCGGGACTGCTGAAAAACTGTTTTTT. Amino acid sequence: CASSKNAGTAEKLFF.

The chain couples TRBV6-5 to TRBJ2-7; TRBD2 agrees at 11 bases. This CDR3 spans 15 amino acids. Germline assignment: CDR1 MNHEY and CDR2 SVGAGI. Trimming took 4 bases from V and 3 from J; bases not matched to a gene: 5. CDR3 amino acids: CASSWTGTSGYEQYF. CDR3 coding DNA: TGTGCCAGCAGTTGGACCGGGACTAGCGGCTACGAGCAGTACTTC.

This chain connects TRBV7-9 to TRBJ1-3; the match to TRBD1 covers 10 bases. This CDR3 comprises 17 residues. The V gene end was trimmed by 5 bases and the J gene end by 0 bases; junction bases not matched to a gene: 7. Germline lookup yields CDR1 SEHNR and CDR2 FQNEAQ (reference sequence). The CDR3 DNA follows: TGTGCCAGCAGCCCGAGACGGACAGGGGGCTCTGGAAACACCATATATTTT. Protein product: CASSPRRTGGSGNTIYF. The full variable domain, with the rest looked up from reference TRBV7-9 and TRBJ1-3, is DTGVSQNPRHKITKRGQNVTFRCDPISEHNRLYWYRQTLGQGPEFLTYFQNEAQLEKSRLLSDRFSAERPKGSFSTLEIQRTEQGDSAMYLCASSPRRTGGSGNTIYFGEGSWLTVV.

V usage is TRBV4-1 and J usage is TRBJ1-1, with 8 bases fitting TRBD1. V was pared by 4 bases and J by 4 bases, with 2 bases of the junction left unmatched. Germline V CDR1 and CDR2: MGHRA, YSYEKL. The length of the CDR3 is 13 residues. The CDR3 reads CASSPTGVTEAFF. As DNA, the CDR3 is TGCGCCAGCAGCCCGACAGGGGTCACTGAAGCTTTCTTT.

This rearrangement joins TRBV6-1 to TRBJ2-5, with D possibly being TRBD1 (5 bases). Germline V CDR1 and CDR2: MNHNS, SASEGT. Trimming shortened V by 1 base and J by 2 bases, and 11 bases separated the two germline ends. The CDR3 runs to 15 residues. DNA for the CDR3: TGTGCCAGCAGTGAAGTAAGGGGAAGGCAAGAGACCCAGTACTTC. This translates into CASSEVRGRQETQYF.

The chain couples TRBV4-3 to TRBJ2-6; tentatively, D is TRBD1 (6 bases). Germline-derived CDR1 and CDR2 are LGHNA and YSLEER. V lost 1 base, J lost 8 bases, and 12 bases lay in between. The CDR3 is made up of 15 amino acids. CDR3 sequence: CASSQGGTPSNVLTF. In DNA form, the CDR3 reads TGCGCCAGCAGCCAAGGGGGGACACCTTCCAACGTCCTGACTTTC.

A few counts support this clone. This chain links TRBV28 with TRBJ1-6; maybe TRBD1 (6 bases). This CDR3 has 15 amino acids. V was trimmed by 6 bases and J by 8 bases, leaving 17 bases between them. The V gene's germline CDR1 is MDHEN and CDR2 SYDVKM. The CDR3 spells CASSRPGQIDSPLHF. CDR3 DNA sequence: TGTGCCAGCAGCCGCCCCGGACAGATTGATTCACCCCTCCACTTT.

The rearrangement uses TRBV3-1 (or the pseudogene TRBV3-2) and TRBJ2-1; TRBD2 matches at 9 bases. The CDR3 runs 20 residues. From germline, CDR1 is LGHDT and CDR2 YNNKEL (reference sequence). V was clipped by 1 base and J by 0 bases; unmatched bases: 13. CDR3 region: CASSQGKGLAGFPSYNEQFF. The DNA of the CDR3 is TGTGCCAGCAGCCAAGGTAAGGGACTAGCAGGATTCCCCTCCTACAATGAGCAGTTCTTC.

This clone was picked up one time. V usage is TRBV4-2 and J usage is TRBJ1-1; the match to TRBD1 covers 8 bases. V trimming: 3 bases; J trimming: 7 bases; junction bases outside the gene matches: 13. Germline-derived CDR1 and CDR2 are LGHNA and YNFKEQ. The CDR3 totals 16 residues. The CDR3 DNA sequence: TGTGCCAGCAGCCAGGGTGGACAGGGTGGGGCCCTTGAAGCTTTCTTT. Protein product: CASSQGGQGGALEAFF.